The following is a T cell receptor (beta chain) sequence with its context. The target antigen is unknown. Sequencing was performed with immunoSEQ multiplex PCR; in TCRdb, only in-frame clones are kept and a portion is missing. The sample yields about 100,000 clones, under 95% seen once. This entry comes from a study of T cell responses to AZD1222 COVID-19 vaccine. Study observations and caveats: Epitopes outside B.1.351 and B.1.1.7 mutated regions reportedly drew nearly half of spike TCRs. Spike-wide vaccine-associated CD4 TCRs dominated at 160-218 and 743-854.

Germline V CDR1 and CDR2: SGHRS, YFSETQ. CDR3 length: 13 residues. V dropped 2 bases and J dropped 5; count of bases not matched to a gene: 2. The gene calls are TRBV5-1 and TRBJ2-5, with TRBD2 matching over 8 bases. This clonotype was obtained from an adult in good health. Sequencing used peripheral blood, obtained on day 0 of AZD1222 vaccination. CDR3 residues: CASSFAGGETQYF. In DNA, the CDR3 is TGCGCCAGCAGCTTCGCGGGGGGTGAGACCCAGTACTTC.